This T cell receptor beta chain comes out of a study of shared T cell receptors in the human thymus. Germline V gives CDR1 SGHRS, CDR2 YFSETQ. The CDR3 extends over 18 amino acids. V trimming: 1 base; J trimming: 1 base; junction bases outside the gene matches: 12. Here immunoSEQ multiplex PCR was the method, and the copy in TCRdb shows in-frame clones only, minus some. The table records 700,000 or so clones, 75% to 90% of them present only once. The same sample was also studied in work on human thymus T cells. As reported in that work: Donation came from healthy Finnish infants having corrective surgery for congenital heart defects. Resections were taken during corrective heart surgery, and the thymus tissue came from these. Biased V and J segment usage appeared in thymus and peripheral blood. Reports from related research described highly overlapping thymic repertoires among unrelated individuals.

The chain couples TRBV5-1 to TRBJ2-7, with TRBD1 matching 9 bases. The TCR sequence derives from a girl under three years old with a congenital heart defect. Sequenced material: thymocytes. CDR3 in amino acids: CASSLSYWDRAGSYEQYF. Written as DNA, the CDR3 is TGCGCCAGCAGCTTGTCTTACTGGGACAGGGCCGGATCCTACGAGCAGTACTTC. Variable domain in full (rest from reference TRBV5-1 and TRBJ2-7): KAGVTQTPRYLIKTRGQQVTLSCSPISGHRSVSWYQQTPGQGLQFLFEYFSETQRNKGNFPGRFSGRQFSNSRSEMNVSTLELGDSALYLCASSLSYWDRAGSYEQYFGPGTRLTVT.